Listed below are T cell receptor beta chains from one sample, sequenced in a study of PD-L1 blockade in urothelial cancer. Profiled with immunoSEQ multiplex PCR; TCRdb holds only in-frame clones, not every one. The sample records around 40,000 clones, more than 85% being singletons. Sequenced here: PBMCs, sampled around atezolizumab (anti-PD-L1) treatment. The origin of the receptors is a man aged 55 to 70 with urothelial cancer. CDR3s leave out the opening cysteine and the closing phenylalanine or tryptophan.

j_gene	v_gene	len	CDR3aa
TRBJ2-7	TRBV11-2	12	ASSFTGKSYEQY
TRBJ2-3	TRBV7-6	11	ASSLVTGDTQY
TRBJ1-1	TRBV27	12	ASSRPGFGTEAF
TRBJ2-1	TRBV14	14	ASSRRLADSYNEQF
TRBJ2-3	TRBV29-1	12	SVGSQRATDTQY
TRBJ2-7	TRBV4-2	12	ASSSGQGGYEQY
TRBJ1-1	TRBV11-3	12	ASSLVSGSAEAF
TRBJ2-5	TRBV7-8	12	ASSPAGLLETQY
TRBJ1-1	TRBV19	12	ASSRVGEENEAF
TRBJ1-2	TRBV6-6	12	ASYHPGQGADYT
TRBJ2-4	TRBV19	12	ASSQQGAKNIQY
TRBJ2-1	TRBV7-2	13	ASSPNRGSYNEQF
TRBJ2-3	TRBV6-1	14	ASSAGVAGGVDTQY
TRBJ1-4	TRBV19	13	ASSIRRTGGEKLF
TRBJ2-7	TRBV6-1	11	AGGERGPYEQY
TRBJ2-7	TRBV6-5	11	ASRPPRAYEQY
TRBJ2-3	TRBV18	11	ASSPPPEGTQY
TRBJ2-2	TRBV28	10	ASSPYTGELF
TRBJ2-5	TRBV4-1	12	ASSQQLAIETQY
TRBJ2-3	TRBV29-1	14	SVESRWEGNTDTQY
TRBJ2-5	TRBV14	14	ASSQAQRGGPETQY
TRBJ1-1	TRBV11-2	12	ASSLTVQNTEAF
TRBJ1-2	TRBV19	12	ASSRTGSGYGYT
TRBJ2-7	TRBV4-3	11	ASSRSTVGEQY